The 10 T cell receptor beta chains given below trace back to one sample, sequenced in a study of PD-1 blockade in classical Hodgkin lymphoma. The repertoire was sequenced with immunoSEQ multiplex PCR; TCRdb's copy has only in-frame clones and lacks some. The sample contains just under 20,000 clones, around four fifths of which appear only once. The time point denotes: cycle 4 day 1 (C4D1), after less than 7 weeks of nivolumab. Every single patient, without exception, relapsed after autologous stem cell transplantation, and brentuximab vedotin exposure varied. Purification of CD4+ T cells from thawed PBMCs was performed via magnetic negative selection. The specimen was CD4+ T cells from blood, collected before the fourth cycle of nivolumab. The receptor set was obtained from a human donor with classical Hodgkin lymphoma.

The table lists this clone with a few counts. This chain uses TRBV30 with TRBJ1-5; maybe TRBD1 (5 bases). With 2 bases removed from V and 9 bases from J, the gap between germline ends came to 17 bases. Germline CDR1 and CDR2: GTSNPN and SVGIG (reference sequence). This CDR3 comprises 14 residues. CDR3: CAWSLSGLLVPQHF. CDR3 in DNA: TGTGCCTGGAGTTTGTCAGGGCTGTTGGTGCCCCAGCATTTT.

The chain employs TRBV6-6 and TRBJ2-2; D not resolved. Trimming stripped 7 bases from V and 6 bases from J, with 15 bases between. The CDR3 runs 14 residues. Germline CDR1 is MNHNY and CDR2 is SVGAGI (reference sequence). This CDR3 is CASNAVKGPGELFF. The CDR3 nucleotides are TGTGCCAGCAACGCAGTTAAGGGCCCCGGGGAGCTGTTTTTT.

This rearrangement joins TRBV19 to TRBJ1-4; no firm D call. Trimming took off 7 bases at V and 10 bases at J, with 13 bases between the two ends. From germline, CDR1 is LNHDA and CDR2 SQIVND (reference sequence). The CDR3 contains 12 residues. The CDR3 sequence is CASIGPGGKLFF. CDR3 nucleotides: TGTGCCAGTATAGGCCCCGGAGGAAAACTGTTTTTT.

The chain is built from TRBV27 and TRBJ2-3; 7 nucleotides line up with TRBD2. The germline V gene encodes CDR1 MNHEY and CDR2 SMNVEV (reference sequence). V gave up 7 bases and J gave up 5 bases; unmatched junction bases: 3. The CDR3 loop spans 12 amino acids. In DNA, the CDR3 is TGTGCCAGCACCCCGGGGGGAGATACGCAGTATTTT. Encoded protein: CASTPGGDTQYF.

The genes are TRBV1 and TRBJ2-2; the listed D gene, TRBD2, was not tested against the DNA. TRBV1 is flagged as a pseudogene. The CDR3 totals 19 residues. The CDR3: CTSPFPSLDHPTNTGELFF. The CDR3 DNA reads TGCACCAGCCCCTTCCCTAGCTTGGATCATCCGACGAACACCGGGGAGCTGTTTTTT.

J is TRBJ2-7 and V is TRBV5-1; 10 bases are a match to TRBD1. Trimming removed 3 bases from V and 3 bases from J; junction bases left unmatched: 3. The CDR3 sequence is 14 residues long. From germline, CDR1 is SGHRS and CDR2 YFSETQ. CDR3 residues: CASSSDRGVYEQYF. CDR3 coding DNA: TGCGCCAGCAGCTCGGACAGGGGGGTCTACGAGCAGTACTTC.

V and J are TRBV6-4 and TRBJ2-5, with D possibly matching TRBD1 (6 bases). Germline loops: CDR1 MRHNA, CDR2 SNTAGT. The V end lost 0 bases, the J end lost 0 bases, and 11 bases lay between the germline ends. This CDR3 spans 16 amino acids. This CDR3 is CASSDSGTYHQETQYF. The DNA of the CDR3 is TGTGCCAGCAGTGACTCCGGGACATACCACCAAGAGACCCAGTACTTC.

V and J are TRBV19 and TRBJ1-2; 7 positions agree with TRBD1. This CDR3 spans 14 amino acids. Germline V gives CDR1 LNHDA, CDR2 SQIVND (reference sequence). Trimming removed 2 bases from V and 5 bases from J; junction bases left unmatched: 5. Here the CDR3 DNA reads TGTGCCAGTAGTATACGGACAGGAGGATATGGCTACACCTTC. This codes for CASSIRTGGYGYTF. Full variable domain (missing parts from reference TRBV19 and TRBJ1-2): DGGITQSPKYLFRKEGQNVTLSCEQNLNHDAMYWYRQDPGQGLRLIYYSQIVNDFQKGDIAEGYSVSREKKESFPLTVTSAQKNPTAFYLCASSIRTGGYGYTFGSGTRLTVV.

This clone appeared a single time. The V gene is TRBV6-1, the J gene TRBJ2-2; 13 bases match TRBD2. The CDR3 consists of 14 residues. Germline CDR1 MNHNS, CDR2 SASEGT. V was pared by 6 bases and J by 8 bases, with 3 bases of the junction left unmatched. Here the CDR3 reads CASRTSGRTGELFF. CDR3 sequence (DNA): TGTGCCAGCAGGACTAGCGGGAGGACAGGGGAGCTGTTTTTT.

The genes are TRBV7-8 and TRBJ2-3; possibly TRBD1 for D (6 bases). The CDR3 totals 14 residues. Germline CDR1 reads SGHVS; CDR2 reads FQNEAQ. The ends were cut back, 5 bases at V and 6 bases at J, with 15 bases in the middle. The CDR3 DNA is TGTGCCAGCAGCACCAGACCAACAGGGGATACGCAGTATTTT. Translation: CASSTRPTGDTQYF. The whole variable domain, filled in from reference TRBV7-8 and TRBJ2-3, reads GAGVSQSPRYKVAKRGQDVALRCDPISGHVSLFWYQQALGQGPEFLTYFQNEAQLDKSGLPSDRFFAERPEGSVSTLKIQRTQQEDSAVYLCASSTRPTGDTQYFGPGTRLTVL.